This TCR beta chain derives from a study of T cell repertoires in cytomegalovirus infection. TCRdb re-called the reads through MiXCR, storing one row per CDR3 protein. This table has some 920,000 distinct CDR3 sequences, around 31% appearing once. As concerns this clonotype: Its antigen remains unidentified.

This CDR3 contains 18 residues. Germline assignment: CDR1 LNHDA and CDR2 SQIVND (reference sequence). V lost 6 bases and J lost 0; bases outside the gene matches: 12. The chain carries TRBV19 and TRBJ2-5; 11 bases align to TRBD2. This specimen was cultured CD8+ T cells from PBMCs, taken from culture after CMV antigen stimulation. This receptor was taken from a human donor in good health (CMV status not recorded). Some clones in this sample may be carry-over from other donors' samples. For the CDR3, the DNA is TGTGCCAGTAGATCCCACGGGGCTAGCGGGAGGTACCAAGAGACCCAGTACTTC. Encoded protein: CASRSHGASGRYQETQYF.